These 15 T cell receptor beta chains were all obtained from the same sample, sequenced in a study of shared clonotypes between healthy human individuals. The data were produced by immunoSEQ multiplex PCR, yet TCRdb's version contains in-frame clones alone and is incomplete. The sample lists about 1.1 million clones, 75% to 85% occurring once. The specimen was memory CD4+ T cells from PBMCs. Subset of the sample: CD45RA-negative fraction. The receptors here all came from a young man in good health. Some clones in this sample may be carry-over from other donors' samples.

This clone has a single count. The CDR3 loop reads CASSLGDRGLYQPQHF. The CDR3 DNA is TGTGCCAGCAGTTTAGGGGACAGGGGGCTGTATCAGCCCCAGCATTTT. The rearrangement joins TRBV28 to TRBJ1-5, with 12 bases fitting TRBD1. This CDR3 comprises 16 residues. V trimming: 2 bases; J trimming: 5 bases; junction bases outside the gene matches: 4. Germline CDR1 reads MDHEN; CDR2 reads SYDVKM.

This chain connects TRBV7-9 to TRBJ1-1; no firm D call. This CDR3 comprises 14 residues. Germline V lookup: CDR1 SEHNR, CDR2 FQNEAQ (reference sequence). V lost 3 bases and J 2 bases, leaving 10 bases between the germline ends. The CDR3 DNA sequence: TGTGCCAGCAGCTTCGTAGCGGCCAACACTGAAGCTTTCTTT. This gives the protein CASSFVAANTEAFF.

The rearrangement joins TRBV28 to TRBJ2-7; TRBD2 agrees at 12 bases. The germline CDR1 and CDR2 sequences are MDHEN and SYDVKM. The junction had 4 bases not matched to a gene; V was cut back by 4 bases and J by 3 bases. CDR3 length equals 15 residues. CDR3 residues: CASSSLAGGGYEQYF. CDR3 DNA: TGTGCCAGCAGTTCCCTAGCGGGAGGGGGCTACGAGCAGTACTTC.

The chain employs TRBV30 and TRBJ1-1; D might be TRBD1 (6 bases). Germline CDR1 and CDR2: GTSNPN and SVGIG (reference sequence). The CDR3 extends over 13 amino acids. V shed 4 bases and J shed 8 bases, with 17 bases lying between them. CDR3 sequence reads: CAWNRDMLTEAFF. The CDR3, as DNA: TGTGCCTGGAACAGGGATATGCTCACCGAAGCTTTCTTT.

This sequence joins TRBV11-2 and TRBJ2-1, with 12 bases lining up with TRBD2. V lost 4 bases, J lost 7 bases, and 14 bases stayed unmatched. CDR1 SGHAT and CDR2 FQNNGV come from the germline V gene. This CDR3 has 18 amino acids. CDR3 loop: CASSSKAGRLAGANEQFF. In DNA form, the CDR3 reads TGTGCCAGCAGCTCAAAGGCAGGGAGACTAGCGGGAGCAAATGAGCAGTTCTTC.

The chain combines TRBV6-5 with TRBJ2-7, with a weak D call TRBD1 (6 bases). The CDR3 is 12 amino acids. Germline CDR1 and CDR2: MNHEY and SVGAGI. V was cut by 9 bases and J by 1 base, with 10 bases left in between. CDR3 region: CASRQDSYEQYF. CDR3 sequence (DNA): TGTGCCAGTCGACAGGATTCCTACGAGCAGTACTTC.

The chain recombines TRBV28 with TRBJ1-2; 8 bases align to TRBD1. CDR1 MDHEN and CDR2 SYDVKM come from the germline V gene. This CDR3 comprises 15 residues. The V segment lost 3 bases and the J segment 4 bases; nucleotides outside the gene matches: 7. This CDR3 is CASSLPGGARYGYTF. CDR3 DNA: TGTGCCAGCAGTTTGCCAGGGGGCGCTCGCTATGGCTACACCTTC.

The chain couples TRBV6-6 to TRBJ2-7, with TRBD1 identical over 7 bases. The CDR3 spans 15 residues. CDR1 MNHNY and CDR2 SVGAGI come from the germline V gene (reference sequence). V shed 7 bases, J shed 3 bases, and the junction held 12 bases outside the gene matches. The CDR3 DNA is TGTGCCAGCACTTCGAACAGGGGCGTCAGCTACGAGCAGTACTTC. It specifies CASTSNRGVSYEQYF.

Ten or more counts support this clone. V and J are TRBV7-9 and TRBJ2-5, with D perhaps TRBD1 (6 bases). The CDR3 sequence is 15 residues long. V lost 1 base and J lost 5, with 14 bases in between. Germline V gene data show CDR1 as SEHNR and CDR2 as FQNEAQ (reference sequence). In DNA, the CDR3 is TGTGCCAGCAGCTTAGAAGGGACATCCACCGAGACCCAGTACTTC. Translating it yields CASSLEGTSTETQYF.

The chain has TRBV7-9 and TRBJ2-5; a possible D gene is TRBD2 (6 bases). Germline V lookup: CDR1 SEHNR, CDR2 FQNEAQ (reference sequence). The length of the CDR3 is 16 residues. V lost 3 bases and J lost 4, with 18 bases in between. The CDR3 coding sequence is TGTGCCAGCAGCTTCCAGACCGGGGGAGTAAGAGAGACCCAGTACTTC. As protein: CASSFQTGGVRETQYF.

CDR3 nucleotides: TGTGCCAGTAGCACCGGGCCTCCTCCTTATTACGAGCAGTACTTC. Translating it yields CASSTGPPPYYEQYF. The V call is TRBV19, the J call TRBJ2-7; D unclear. Germline loops: CDR1 LNHDA, CDR2 SQIVND (reference sequence). The CDR3 length is 15 residues. Trimming cost V 6 bases and J 4 bases, with 19 bases left between them.

The rearrangement uses TRBV4-3 and TRBJ2-3, with D unclear. V was pared by 1 base and J by 4 bases, with 9 bases between. Germline V gives CDR1 LGHNA, CDR2 YSLEER. CDR3 length: 14 residues. For the CDR3, the DNA is TGCGCCAGCAGCCAAGGGCGTATGCCAGATACGCAGTATTTT. It codes for CASSQGRMPDTQYF.

The chain employs TRBV7-9 and TRBJ2-5; D is possibly TRBD1 (6 bases). The last part of the DNA fits TRBJ2-7 better; the J call may be wrong. The germline CDR1 and CDR2 sequences are SEHNR and FQNEAQ (reference sequence). This CDR3 comprises 14 residues. The CDR3 loop reads CASSLTGYSNEQYF. The CDR3 DNA follows: TGTGCCAGCAGCTTGACAGGATATAGTAACGAGCAGTACTTC.

The chain carries TRBV4-2 and TRBJ2-7, with 7 bases matching TRBD1. In germline, CDR1 is LGHNA, CDR2 YNFKEQ. This CDR3 contains 14 residues. With 4 bases clipped from V and 5 bases from J, the junction kept 8 bases outside the gene matches. The CDR3 spells CASSPGGSLDEQYF. In nucleotides, the CDR3 is TGTGCCAGCAGCCCAGGGGGATCGCTCGACGAGCAGTACTTC.

V and J are TRBV30 and TRBJ2-7; the D gene is possibly TRBD2 (6 bases). Germline lookup yields CDR1 GTSNPN and CDR2 SVGIG (reference sequence). The CDR3 runs to 12 residues. Trimming removed 3 bases at V and 6 bases at J, with 12 bases between. CDR3 residues: CAWSSRGSEQYF. CDR3 coding DNA: TGTGCCTGGAGCTCTCGGGGGAGCGAGCAGTACTTC.